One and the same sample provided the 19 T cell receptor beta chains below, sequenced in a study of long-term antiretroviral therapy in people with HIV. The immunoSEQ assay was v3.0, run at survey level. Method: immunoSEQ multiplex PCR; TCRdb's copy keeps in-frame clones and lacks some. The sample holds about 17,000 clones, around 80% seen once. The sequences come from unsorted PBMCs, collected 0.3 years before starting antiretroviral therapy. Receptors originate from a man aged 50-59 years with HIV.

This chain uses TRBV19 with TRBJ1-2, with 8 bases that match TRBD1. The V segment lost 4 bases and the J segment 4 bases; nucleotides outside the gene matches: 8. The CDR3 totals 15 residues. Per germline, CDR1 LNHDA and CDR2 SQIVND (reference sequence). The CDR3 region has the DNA TGTGCCAGTAGTAGCCACGAAGACAGGGGCTATGGCTACACCTTC. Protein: CASSSHEDRGYGYTF.

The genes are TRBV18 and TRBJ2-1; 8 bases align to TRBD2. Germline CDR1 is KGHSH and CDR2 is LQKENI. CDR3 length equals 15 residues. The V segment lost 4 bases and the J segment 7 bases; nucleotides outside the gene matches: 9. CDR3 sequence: CASSLTGGPWNEQFF. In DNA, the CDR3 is TGTGCCAGCTCACTAACGGGAGGGCCTTGGAATGAGCAGTTCTTC.

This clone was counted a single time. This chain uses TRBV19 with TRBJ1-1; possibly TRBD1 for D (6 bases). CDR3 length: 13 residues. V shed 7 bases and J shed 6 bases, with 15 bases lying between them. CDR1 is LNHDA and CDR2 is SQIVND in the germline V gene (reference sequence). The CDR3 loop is CASITGFGAEAFF. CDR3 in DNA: TGTGCCAGTATTACAGGGTTTGGCGCTGAAGCTTTCTTT.

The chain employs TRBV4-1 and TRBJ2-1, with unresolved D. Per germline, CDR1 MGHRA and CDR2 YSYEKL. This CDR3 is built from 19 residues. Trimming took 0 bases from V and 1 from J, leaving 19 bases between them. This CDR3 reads CASSQEPGFLSRSYNEQFF. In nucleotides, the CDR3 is TGCGCCAGCAGCCAAGAACCAGGATTTCTGTCCCGTTCCTACAATGAGCAGTTCTTC.

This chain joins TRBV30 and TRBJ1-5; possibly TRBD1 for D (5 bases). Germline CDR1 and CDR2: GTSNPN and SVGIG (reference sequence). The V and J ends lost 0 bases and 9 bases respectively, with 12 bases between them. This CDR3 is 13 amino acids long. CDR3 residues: CAWSVEGILPQHF. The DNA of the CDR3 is TGTGCCTGGAGTGTAGAGGGGATCCTGCCCCAGCATTTT.

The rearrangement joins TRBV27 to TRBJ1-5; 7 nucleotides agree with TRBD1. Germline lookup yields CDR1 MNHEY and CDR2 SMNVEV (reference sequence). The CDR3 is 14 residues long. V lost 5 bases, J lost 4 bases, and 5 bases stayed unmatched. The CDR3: CASSDRTGNQPQHF. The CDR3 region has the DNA TGTGCCAGCAGTGACCGGACAGGAAATCAGCCCCAGCATTTT.

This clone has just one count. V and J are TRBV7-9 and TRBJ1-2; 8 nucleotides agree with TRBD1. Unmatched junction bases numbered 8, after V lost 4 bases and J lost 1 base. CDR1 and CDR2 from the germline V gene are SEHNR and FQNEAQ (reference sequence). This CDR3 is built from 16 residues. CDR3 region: CASSSGPRGRNYGYTF. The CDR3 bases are TGTGCCAGCAGCTCGGGGCCCAGGGGGCGTAACTATGGCTACACCTTC.

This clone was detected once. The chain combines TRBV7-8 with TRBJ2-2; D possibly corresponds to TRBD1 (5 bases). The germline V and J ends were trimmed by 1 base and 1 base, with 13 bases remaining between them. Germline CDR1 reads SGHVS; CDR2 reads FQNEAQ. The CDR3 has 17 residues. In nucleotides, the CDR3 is TGTGCCAGCAGCTTAGGACGCAGGGTTGTGAACACCGGGGAGCTGTTTTTT. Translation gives CASSLGRRVVNTGELFF.

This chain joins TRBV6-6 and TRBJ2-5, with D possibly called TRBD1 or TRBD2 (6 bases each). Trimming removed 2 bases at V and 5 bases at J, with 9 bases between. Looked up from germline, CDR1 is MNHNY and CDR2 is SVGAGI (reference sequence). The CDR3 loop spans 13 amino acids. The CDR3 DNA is TGTGCCAGCAGTTACACAGGGAGGGAGACCCAGTACTTC. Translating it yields CASSYTGRETQYF.

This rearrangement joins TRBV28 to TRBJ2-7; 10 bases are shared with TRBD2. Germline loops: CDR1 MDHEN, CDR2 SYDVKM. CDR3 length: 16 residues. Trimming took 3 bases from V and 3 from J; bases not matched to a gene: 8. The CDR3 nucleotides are TGTGCCAGCAGTTTCCGCCGGACTAGCGGATTCTACGAGCAGTACTTC. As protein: CASSFRRTSGFYEQYF.

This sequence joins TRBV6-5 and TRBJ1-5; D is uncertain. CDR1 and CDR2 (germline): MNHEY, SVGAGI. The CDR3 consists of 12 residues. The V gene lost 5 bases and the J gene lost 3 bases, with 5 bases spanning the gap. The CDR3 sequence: CASSTTNQPQHF. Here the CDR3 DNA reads TGTGCCAGCAGTACAACCAATCAGCCCCAGCATTTT.

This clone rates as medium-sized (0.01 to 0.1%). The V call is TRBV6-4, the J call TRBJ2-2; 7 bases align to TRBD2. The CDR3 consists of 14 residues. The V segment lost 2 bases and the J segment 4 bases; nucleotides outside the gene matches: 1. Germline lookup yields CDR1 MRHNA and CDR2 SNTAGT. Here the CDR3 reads CASSDASGTGELFF. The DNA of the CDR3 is TGTGCCAGCAGTGACGCTAGCGGCACCGGGGAGCTGTTTTTT.

The CDR3 protein is CASSFQQGQTQYF. The CDR3 DNA reads TGTGCCAGCAGTTTTCAACAGGGTCAGACCCAGTACTTC. This chain links TRBV28 with TRBJ2-5; D may be TRBD1 (6 bases). The germline gives CDR1 MDHEN, CDR2 SYDVKM. The CDR3 has 13 residues. With 3 bases removed from V and 6 bases from J, the gap between germline ends came to 11 bases.

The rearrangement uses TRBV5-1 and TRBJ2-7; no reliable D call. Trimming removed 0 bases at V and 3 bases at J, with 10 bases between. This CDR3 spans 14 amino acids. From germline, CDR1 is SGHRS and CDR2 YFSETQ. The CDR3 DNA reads TGCGCCAGCAGCTTGGGAACCCCTTACTACGAGCAGTACTTC. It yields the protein CASSLGTPYYEQYF. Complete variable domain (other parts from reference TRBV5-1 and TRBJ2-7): KAGVTQTPRYLIKTRGQQVTLSCSPISGHRSVSWYQQTPGQGLQFLFEYFSETQRNKGNFPGRFSGRQFSNSRSEMNVSTLELGDSALYLCASSLGTPYYEQYFGPGTRLTVT.

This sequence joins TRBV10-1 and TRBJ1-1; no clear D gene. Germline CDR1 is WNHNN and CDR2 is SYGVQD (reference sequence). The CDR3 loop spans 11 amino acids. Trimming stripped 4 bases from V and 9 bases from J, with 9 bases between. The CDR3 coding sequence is TGCGCCAGCAGTGTTGGTGGGAAAGCTTTCTTT. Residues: CASSVGGKAFF.

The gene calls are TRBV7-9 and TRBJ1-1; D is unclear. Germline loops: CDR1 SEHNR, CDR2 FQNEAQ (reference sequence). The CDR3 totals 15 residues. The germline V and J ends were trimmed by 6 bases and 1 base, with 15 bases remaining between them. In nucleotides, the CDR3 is TGTGCCAGCAGTCTTTTGGGCGGCCGGAACACTGAAGCTTTCTTT. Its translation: CASSLLGGRNTEAFF.

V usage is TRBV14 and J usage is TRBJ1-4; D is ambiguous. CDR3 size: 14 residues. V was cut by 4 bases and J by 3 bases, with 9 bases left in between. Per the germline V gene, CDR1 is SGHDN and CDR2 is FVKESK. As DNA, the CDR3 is TGTGCCAGCAGCCGGCACAGAGCTAATGAAAAACTGTTTTTT. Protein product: CASSRHRANEKLFF.

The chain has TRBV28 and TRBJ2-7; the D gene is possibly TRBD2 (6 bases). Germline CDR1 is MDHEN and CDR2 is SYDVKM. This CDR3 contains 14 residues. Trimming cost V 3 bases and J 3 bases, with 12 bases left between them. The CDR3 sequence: CASSLGVGGYEQYF. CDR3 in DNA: TGTGCCAGCAGTTTGGGGGTGGGGGGCTACGAGCAGTACTTC.

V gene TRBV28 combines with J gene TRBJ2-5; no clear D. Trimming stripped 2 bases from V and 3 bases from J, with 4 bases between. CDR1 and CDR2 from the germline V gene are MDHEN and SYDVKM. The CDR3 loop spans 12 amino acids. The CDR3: CASSLVEETQYF. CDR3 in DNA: TGTGCCAGCAGTTTAGTTGAAGAGACCCAGTACTTC.